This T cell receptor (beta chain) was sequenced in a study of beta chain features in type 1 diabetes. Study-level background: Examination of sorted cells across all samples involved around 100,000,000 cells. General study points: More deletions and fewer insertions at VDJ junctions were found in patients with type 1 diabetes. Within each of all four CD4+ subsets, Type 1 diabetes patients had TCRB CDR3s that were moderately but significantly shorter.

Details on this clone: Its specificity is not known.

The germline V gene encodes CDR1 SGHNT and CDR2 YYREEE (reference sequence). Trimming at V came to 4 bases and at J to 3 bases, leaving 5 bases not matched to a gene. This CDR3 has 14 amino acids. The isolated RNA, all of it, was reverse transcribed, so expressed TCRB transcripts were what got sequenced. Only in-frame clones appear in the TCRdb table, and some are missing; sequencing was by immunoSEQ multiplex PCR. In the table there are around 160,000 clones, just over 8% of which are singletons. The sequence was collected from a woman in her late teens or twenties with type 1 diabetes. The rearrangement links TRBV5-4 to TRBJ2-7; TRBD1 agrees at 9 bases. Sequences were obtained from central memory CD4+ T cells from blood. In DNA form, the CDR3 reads TGTGCCAGCAGCGAGGGACAGGGACTCTACGAGCAGTACTTC. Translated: CASSEGQGLYEQYF.